The source of this T cell receptor (beta chain) is a study of T cell responses to AZD1222 COVID-19 vaccine. Across the study: Second-dose groups at about 4 or about 12 weeks were pooled. Study results and limitations: The number of AZD1222 recipients seropositive at baseline was only 6 or 7. Rises in breadth and depth of Spike-specific TCRs came after two AZD1222 doses. Unmutated variant regions reportedly attract nearly half of all spike-specific TCRs.

A note on this clone: Its antigen is undetermined.

Sequencing was performed with immunoSEQ multiplex PCR; in TCRdb, only in-frame clones are kept and a portion is missing. The table shows some 87,000 clones, with 85% to 90% occurring only once. The CDR3 runs 15 residues. CDR1 is SGHAT, CDR2 FQDESV, per germline (reference sequence). V lost 4 bases, J lost 5 bases, and 17 bases lay in between. This clonotype originated in an adult in good health. The genes are TRBV11-1 and TRBJ1-2; D is unresolved. The sequenced sample was peripheral blood, obtained on day 0 of AZD1222 vaccination. The CDR3 here is CASSSSVGSRYGYTF. For the CDR3, the DNA is TGTGCCAGCAGCTCCTCGGTCGGTTCAAGGTATGGCTACACCTTC.